One T cell receptor (beta chain) is described in this entry. The V and J ends lost 2 bases and 6 bases respectively, with 17 bases between them. Per germline, CDR1 GTSNPN and CDR2 SVGIG (reference sequence). There are 14 residues in the CDR3. Original processing methods: Estimation of nucleated cell counts relied on the amplification of reference gene primers. Repertoires were generated with immunoSEQ multiplex PCR, while TCRdb's copy carries only in-frame clones and drops some. V and J calls and clone size are as listed in that table; D and trimming were resolved from the DNA. This sample has over 60,000 clones; around 76% occur once, and the top ten carry about 19%. The sample comes from a study of blood T cell repertoires in COVID-19. Study background: Acute-phase and convalescent COVID-19 samples originated in the United States, Italy and Spain. T cells, B-cell-depleted T cells, or PBMCs supplied cDNA or gDNA.

Sequencing was carried out using peripheral blood. This sequence originates from a human donor in a cohort sampled during active COVID-19. J is TRBJ2-7 and V is TRBV30; a weak D match, TRBD2 (6 bases). CDR3 sequence (DNA): TGTGCCTGGAGTTTGACGGGGAGGTTGGGCGAGCAGTACTTC. Protein sequence: CAWSLTGRLGEQYF.